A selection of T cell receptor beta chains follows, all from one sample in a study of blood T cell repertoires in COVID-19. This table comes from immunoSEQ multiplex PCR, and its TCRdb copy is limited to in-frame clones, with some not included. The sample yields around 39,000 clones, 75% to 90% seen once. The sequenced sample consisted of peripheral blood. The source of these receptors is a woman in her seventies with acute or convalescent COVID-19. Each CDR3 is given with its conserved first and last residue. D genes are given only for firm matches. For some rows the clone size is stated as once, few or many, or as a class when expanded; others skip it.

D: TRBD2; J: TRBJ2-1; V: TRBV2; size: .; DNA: TGTGCCAGCAGTCGGACTAGCGGGAGGGCAAATGAGCAGTTCTTC; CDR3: CASSRTSGRANEQFF
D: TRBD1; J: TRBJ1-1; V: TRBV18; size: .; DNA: TGTGCCAGCTCACCAAACAGGGGTGGGGGAACTGAAGCTTTCTTT; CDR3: CASSPNRGGGTEAFF
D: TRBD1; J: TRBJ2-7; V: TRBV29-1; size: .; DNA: TGCAGCGTTGCCCCGACAGGGGCCGAGCAGTACTTC; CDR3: CSVAPTGAEQYF
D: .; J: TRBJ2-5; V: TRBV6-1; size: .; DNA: TGTGCCAGCAGTGAATGGGAGGGGGGTTGGGAGACCCAGTACTTC; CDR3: CASSEWEGGWETQYF
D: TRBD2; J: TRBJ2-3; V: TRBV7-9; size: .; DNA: TGTGCCAGCAGCGGGACTAGCGGAACAGATACGCAGTATTTT; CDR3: CASSGTSGTDTQYF
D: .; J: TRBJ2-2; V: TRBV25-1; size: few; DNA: TGTGCCAGCAGTGGCCTCGGGGGTTGGACCGGGGAGCTGTTTTTT; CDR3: CASSGLGGWTGELFF
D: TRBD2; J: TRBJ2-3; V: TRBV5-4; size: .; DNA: TGTGCCAGCACCCCGTTCGGGGGGTCCACAGATACGCAGTATTTT; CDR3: CASTPFGGSTDTQYF
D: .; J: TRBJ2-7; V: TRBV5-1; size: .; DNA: TGCGCCAGCAGCTTGACCAGCTCCTACGAGCAGTACTTC; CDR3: CASSLTSSYEQYF
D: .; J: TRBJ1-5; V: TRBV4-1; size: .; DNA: TGCGCCAGCAGCCAAGTATCCGCGGGGCGACAGCCCCAGCATTTT; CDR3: CASSQVSAGRQPQHF
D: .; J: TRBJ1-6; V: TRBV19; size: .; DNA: TGTGCCAGTAGCGCTCCCCCCGGACAGAGAAATTCACCCCTCCACTTT; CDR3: CASSAPPGQRNSPLHF
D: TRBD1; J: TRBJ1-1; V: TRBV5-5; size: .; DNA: TGTGCCAGCAGCAGGACAGGGTCCCCCACTGAAGCTTTCTTT; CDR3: CASSRTGSPTEAFF
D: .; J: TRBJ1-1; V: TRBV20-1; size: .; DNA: TGCAGTGCTTTACTCAGGGAAGCTTTCTTT; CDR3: CSALLREAFF
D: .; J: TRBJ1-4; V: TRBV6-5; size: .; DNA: TGTGCCAGCAGCAACCACGGGAGGGGGTATGAAAAACTGTTTTTT; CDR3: CASSNHGRGYEKLFF
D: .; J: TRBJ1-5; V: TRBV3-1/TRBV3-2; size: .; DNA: TGTGCCAGCAGCTCTAGCACAGTGGGGAGTCAGCCCCAGCATTTT; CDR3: CASSSSTVGSQPQHF
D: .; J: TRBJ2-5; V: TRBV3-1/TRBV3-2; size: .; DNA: TGTGCCAGCAGCCATAATCCCCGGACCCAGTACTTC; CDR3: CASSHNPRTQYF
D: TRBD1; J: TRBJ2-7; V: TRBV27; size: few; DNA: TGTGCCAGCAGTTTAAGTCCTGTGGGACAGAATTACGAGCAGTACTTC; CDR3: CASSLSPVGQNYEQYF
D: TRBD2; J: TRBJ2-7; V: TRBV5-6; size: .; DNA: TGTGCCAGCAGCTTGTCAGGAGCGGGAAGGTACGAGCAGTACTTC; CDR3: CASSLSGAGRYEQYF
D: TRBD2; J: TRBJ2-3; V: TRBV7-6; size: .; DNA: TGTGCCAGCAGCGCACGACTAACCCAGGCTAGCGGGGACTCAGATACGCAGTATTTT; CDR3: CASSARLTQASGDSDTQYF
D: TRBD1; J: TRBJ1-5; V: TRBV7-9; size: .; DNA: TGTGCCAGCAGCTCCTCAGCCAGGGACAGGGGAATTAATCAGCCCCAGCATTTT; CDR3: CASSSSARDRGINQPQHF
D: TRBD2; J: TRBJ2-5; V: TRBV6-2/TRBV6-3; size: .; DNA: TGTGCCAGCAGTTGGACTAGCGGGAGGCGAGAGACCCAGTACTTC; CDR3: CASSWTSGRRETQYF
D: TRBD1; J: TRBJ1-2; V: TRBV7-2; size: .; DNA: TGTGCCAGCAGCTCGGCAGGACAGGGCGAGAGGCTATATGGCTACACCTTC; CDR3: CASSSAGQGERLYGYTF
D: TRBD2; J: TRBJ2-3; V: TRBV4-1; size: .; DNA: TGCGCCAGCAGCCCCCCTAGCGGGGTAGCTAGAGATACGCAGTATTTT; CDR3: CASSPPSGVARDTQYF
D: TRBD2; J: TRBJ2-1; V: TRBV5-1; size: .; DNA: TGCGCCAGCAGGGGGGGGCTAGCGGGAGAAACGAGCTCCTACAATGAGCAGTTCTTC; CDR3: CASRGGLAGETSSYNEQFF
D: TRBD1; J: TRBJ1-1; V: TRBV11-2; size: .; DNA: TGTGCCAGCAGCTTAGCAGGGGGCCGGACTGAAGCTTTCTTT; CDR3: CASSLAGGRTEAFF
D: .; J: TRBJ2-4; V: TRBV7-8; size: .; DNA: TGTGCCAGCAGCTTAAAGGGAGTCAAAAACATTCAGTACTTC; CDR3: CASSLKGVKNIQYF
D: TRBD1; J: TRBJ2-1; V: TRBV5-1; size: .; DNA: TGCGCCAGCAGCGCAACCCAGGACAGGGTGGGTGAGCAGTTCTTC; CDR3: CASSATQDRVGEQFF
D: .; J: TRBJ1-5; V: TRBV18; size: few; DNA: TGTGCCAGCTCACCTGATTTCCAGGAGGATGGCAATCAGCCCCAGCATTTT; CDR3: CASSPDFQEDGNQPQHF
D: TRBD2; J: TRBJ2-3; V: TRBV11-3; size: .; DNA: TGTGCCAGCAGCACCCACGGGGGACTAGATGGAGATACGCAGTATTTT; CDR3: CASSTHGGLDGDTQYF